This TCR beta chain stems from a study of identical twins. TCRdb re-called the 5' RACE reads through MiXCR, storing one row per CDR3 protein. This sample carries approximately 1.8 million distinct CDR3 sequences, under 35% of them seen once, and the ten largest clones take roughly 0.3%. The CDR3 is made up of 14 amino acids. V lost 4 bases to trimming and J lost 2 bases, with 10 bases between them. The germline CDR1 and CDR2 sequences are SNHLY and FYNNEI. Input material: cord blood. The chain links TRBV2 to TRBJ2-3; no clear D gene. The source is a newborn girl in good health. The CDR3 DNA sequence: TGTGCCAGCAGTGGGGCCGGCCTCACAGATACGCAGTATTTT. The encoded protein is CASSGAGLTDTQYF. Looking up the rest from reference TRBV2 and TRBJ2-3 gives the full variable domain: EPEVTQTPSHQVTQMGQEVILRCVPISNHLYFYWYRQILGQKVEFLVSFYNNEISEKSEIFDDQFSVERPDGSNFTLKIRSTKLEDSAMYFCASSGAGLTDTQYFGPGTRLTVL.